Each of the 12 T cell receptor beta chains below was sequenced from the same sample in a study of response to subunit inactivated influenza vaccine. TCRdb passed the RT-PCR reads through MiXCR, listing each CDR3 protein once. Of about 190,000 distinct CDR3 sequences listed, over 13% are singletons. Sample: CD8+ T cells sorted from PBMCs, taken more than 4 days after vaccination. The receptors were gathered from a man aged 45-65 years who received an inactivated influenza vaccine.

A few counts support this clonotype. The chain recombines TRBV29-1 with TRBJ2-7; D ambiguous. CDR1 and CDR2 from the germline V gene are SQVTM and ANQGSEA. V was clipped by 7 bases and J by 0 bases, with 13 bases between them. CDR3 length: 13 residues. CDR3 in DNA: TGCAGCGCTTACGACACTCGCTCCTACGAGCAGTACTTC. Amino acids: CSAYDTRSYEQYF.

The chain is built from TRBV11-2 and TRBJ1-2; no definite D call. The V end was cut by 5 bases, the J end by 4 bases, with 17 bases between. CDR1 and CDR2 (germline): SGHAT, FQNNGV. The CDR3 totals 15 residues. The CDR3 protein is CASSRIEGGGYGYTF. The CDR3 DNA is TGTGCCAGCAGCCGTATCGAGGGCGGCGGCTATGGCTACACCTTC.

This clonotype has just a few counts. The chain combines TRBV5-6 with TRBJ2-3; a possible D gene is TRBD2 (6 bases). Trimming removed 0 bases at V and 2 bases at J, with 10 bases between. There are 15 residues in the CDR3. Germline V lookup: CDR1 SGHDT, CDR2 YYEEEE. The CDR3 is CASSLVAGITDTQYF. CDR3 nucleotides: TGTGCCAGCAGCTTGGTGGCGGGGATCACAGATACGCAGTATTTT. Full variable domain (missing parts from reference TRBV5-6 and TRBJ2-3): DAGVTQSPTHLIKTRGQQVTLRCSPKSGHDTVSWYQQALGQGPQFIFQYYEEEERQRGNFPDRFSGHQFPNYSSELNVNALLLGDSALYLCASSLVAGITDTQYFGPGTRLTVL.

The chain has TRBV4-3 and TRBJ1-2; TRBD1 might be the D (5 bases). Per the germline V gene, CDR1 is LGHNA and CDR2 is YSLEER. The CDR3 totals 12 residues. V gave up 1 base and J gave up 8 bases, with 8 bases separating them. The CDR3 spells CASSQVGVGYTF. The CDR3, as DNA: TGCGCCAGCAGCCAAGTAGGGGTCGGCTACACCTTC.

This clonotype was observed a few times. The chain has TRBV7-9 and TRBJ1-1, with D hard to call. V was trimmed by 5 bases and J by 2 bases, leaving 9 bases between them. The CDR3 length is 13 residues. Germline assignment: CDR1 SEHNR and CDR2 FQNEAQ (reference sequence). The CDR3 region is CASSGEGNTEAFF. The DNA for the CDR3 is TGTGCCAGCAGCGGAGAGGGCAACACTGAAGCTTTCTTT.

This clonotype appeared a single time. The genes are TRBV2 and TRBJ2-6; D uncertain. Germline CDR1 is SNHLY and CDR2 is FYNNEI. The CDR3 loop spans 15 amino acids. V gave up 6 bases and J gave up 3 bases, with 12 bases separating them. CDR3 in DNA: TGTGCCAGCAGCACCTTTAAAGGTGGGGCCAACGTCCTGACTTTC. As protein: CASSTFKGGANVLTF.

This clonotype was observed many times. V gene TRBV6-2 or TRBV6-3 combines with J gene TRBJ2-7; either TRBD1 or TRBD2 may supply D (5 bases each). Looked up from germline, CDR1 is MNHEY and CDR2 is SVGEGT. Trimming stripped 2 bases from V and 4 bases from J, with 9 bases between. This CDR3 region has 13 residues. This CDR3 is CASSYGTRYEQYF. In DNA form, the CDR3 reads TGTGCCAGCAGTTACGGGACCAGATACGAGCAGTACTTC.

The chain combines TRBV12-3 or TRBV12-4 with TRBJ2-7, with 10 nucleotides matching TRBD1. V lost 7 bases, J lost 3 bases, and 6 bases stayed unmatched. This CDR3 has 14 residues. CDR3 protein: CASTPGQGFYEQYF. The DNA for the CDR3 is TGTGCCAGCACCCCGGGACAGGGGTTCTACGAGCAGTACTTC.

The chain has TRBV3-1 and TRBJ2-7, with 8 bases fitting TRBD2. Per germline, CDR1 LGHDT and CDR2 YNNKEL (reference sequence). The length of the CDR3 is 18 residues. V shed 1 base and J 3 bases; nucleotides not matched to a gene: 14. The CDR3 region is CASSQGSRWTSNYYEQYF. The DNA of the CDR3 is TGTGCCAGCAGCCAAGGATCCCGGTGGACTAGCAACTACTACGAGCAGTACTTC.

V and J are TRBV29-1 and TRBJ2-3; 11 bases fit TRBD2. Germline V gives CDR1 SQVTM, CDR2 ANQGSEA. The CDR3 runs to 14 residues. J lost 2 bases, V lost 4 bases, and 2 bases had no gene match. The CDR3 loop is CSVGLAGTTDTQYF. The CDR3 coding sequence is TGCAGCGTTGGACTAGCGGGGACCACAGATACGCAGTATTTT.

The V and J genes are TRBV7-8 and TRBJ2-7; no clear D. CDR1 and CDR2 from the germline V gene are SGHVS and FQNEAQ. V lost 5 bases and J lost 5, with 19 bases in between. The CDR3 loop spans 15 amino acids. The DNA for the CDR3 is TGTGCCAGCAGCCCCCCCCTGGTGAGAATCAACGAGCAGTACTTC. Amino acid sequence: CASSPPLVRINEQYF.

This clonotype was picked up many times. The CDR3 region has the DNA TGTGCCAGCAGCTGGGCCGAGACTAGCAGCACAGATACGCAGTATTTT. It encodes CASSWAETSSTDTQYF. The V gene is TRBV7-9, the J gene TRBJ2-3, with 7 bases fitting TRBD2. V shed 4 bases, J shed 0 bases, and the junction held 7 bases outside the gene matches. The CDR3 totals 16 residues. Per germline, CDR1 SEHNR and CDR2 FQNEAQ (reference sequence).